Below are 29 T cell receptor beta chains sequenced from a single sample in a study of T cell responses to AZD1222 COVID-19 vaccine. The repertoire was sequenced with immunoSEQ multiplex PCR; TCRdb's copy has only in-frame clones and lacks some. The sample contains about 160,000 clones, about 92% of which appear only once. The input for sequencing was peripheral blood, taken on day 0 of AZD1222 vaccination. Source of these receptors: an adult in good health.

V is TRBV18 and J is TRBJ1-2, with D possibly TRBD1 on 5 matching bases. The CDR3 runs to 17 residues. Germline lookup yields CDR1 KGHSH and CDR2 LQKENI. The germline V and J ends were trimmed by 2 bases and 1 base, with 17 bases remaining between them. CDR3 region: CASSPIARELVNYGYTF. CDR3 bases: TGTGCCAGCTCACCAATCGCCAGGGAATTAGTTAACTATGGCTACACCTTC.

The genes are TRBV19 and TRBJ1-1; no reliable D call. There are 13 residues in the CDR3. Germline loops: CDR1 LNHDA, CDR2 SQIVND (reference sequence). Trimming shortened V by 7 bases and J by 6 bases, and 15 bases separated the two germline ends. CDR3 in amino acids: CASNPLGGPEAFF. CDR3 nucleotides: TGTGCCAGTAATCCCTTAGGAGGGCCTGAAGCTTTCTTT.

Here the CDR3 reads CATSPRGQGGFHALYSPLHF. The CDR3 region has the DNA TGTGCCACCAGCCCAAGGGGACAGGGAGGGTTCCATGCCCTTTATTCACCCCTCCACTTT. The genes are TRBV15 and TRBJ1-6; 9 nucleotides agree with TRBD1. The germline gives CDR1 LNHNV, CDR2 YYDKDF (reference sequence). This CDR3 has 20 residues. Germline trimming cut 5 bases from V and 8 bases from J; bases unmatched to any gene: 22.

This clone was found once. The CDR3 DNA reads TGTGCCAGCAGCTCGGGACACCCCTCCTACAATGAGCAGTTCTTC. Translation: CASSSGHPSYNEQFF. The J gene is TRBJ2-1, the V gene TRBV7-8; D is possibly TRBD1 (6 bases). Germline V gives CDR1 SGHVS, CDR2 FQNEAQ. The CDR3 contains 15 residues. Trimming pared 4 bases from V and 0 bases from J, leaving 10 bases between.

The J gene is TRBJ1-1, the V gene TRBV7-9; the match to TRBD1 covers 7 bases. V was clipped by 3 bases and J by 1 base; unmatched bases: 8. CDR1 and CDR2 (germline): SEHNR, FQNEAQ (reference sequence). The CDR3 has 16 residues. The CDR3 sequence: CASSFGAGGPNTEAFF. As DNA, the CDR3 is TGTGCCAGCAGCTTTGGGGCAGGGGGTCCGAACACTGAAGCTTTCTTT. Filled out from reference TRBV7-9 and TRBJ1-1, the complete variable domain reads DTGVSQNPRHKITKRGQNVTFRCDPISEHNRLYWYRQTLGQGPEFLTYFQNEAQLEKSRLLSDRFSAERPKGSFSTLEIQRTEQGDSAMYLCASSFGAGGPNTEAFFGQGTRLTVV.

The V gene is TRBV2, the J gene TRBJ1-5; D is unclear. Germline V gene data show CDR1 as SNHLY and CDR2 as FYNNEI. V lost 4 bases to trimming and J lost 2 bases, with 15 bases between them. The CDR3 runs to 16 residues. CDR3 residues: CASSGVSGSGNQPQHF. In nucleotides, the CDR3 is TGTGCCAGCAGTGGGGTGAGCGGGTCCGGCAATCAGCCCCAGCATTTT.

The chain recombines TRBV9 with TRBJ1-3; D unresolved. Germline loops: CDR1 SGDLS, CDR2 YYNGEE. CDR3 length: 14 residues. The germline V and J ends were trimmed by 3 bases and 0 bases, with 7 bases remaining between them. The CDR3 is CASSESPSGNTIYF. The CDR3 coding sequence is TGTGCCAGCAGCGAGAGTCCCTCTGGAAACACCATATATTTT.

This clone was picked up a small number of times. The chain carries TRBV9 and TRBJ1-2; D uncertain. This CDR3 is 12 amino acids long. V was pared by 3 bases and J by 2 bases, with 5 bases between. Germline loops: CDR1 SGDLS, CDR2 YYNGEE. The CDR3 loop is CASSASNYGYTF. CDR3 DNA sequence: TGTGCCAGCAGCGCATCGAACTATGGCTACACCTTC.

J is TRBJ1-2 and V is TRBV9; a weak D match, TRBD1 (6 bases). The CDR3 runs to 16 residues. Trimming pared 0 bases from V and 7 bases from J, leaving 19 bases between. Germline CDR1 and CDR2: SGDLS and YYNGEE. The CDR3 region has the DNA TGTGCCAGCAGCGTAGACGGAGTAGGGGGTTTTGGTGGCTACACCTTC. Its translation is CASSVDGVGGFGGYTF. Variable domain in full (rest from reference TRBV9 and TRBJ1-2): DSGVTQTPKHLITATGQRVTLRCSPRSGDLSVYWYQQSLDQGLQFLIQYYNGEERAKGNILERFSAQQFPDLHSELNLSSLELGDSALYFCASSVDGVGGFGGYTFGSGTRLTVV.

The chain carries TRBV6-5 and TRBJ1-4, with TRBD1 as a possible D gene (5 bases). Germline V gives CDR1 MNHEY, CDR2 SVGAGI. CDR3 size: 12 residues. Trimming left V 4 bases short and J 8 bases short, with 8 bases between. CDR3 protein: CASSSWGEKLFF. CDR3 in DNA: TGTGCCAGCAGTTCCTGGGGGGAAAAACTGTTTTTT.

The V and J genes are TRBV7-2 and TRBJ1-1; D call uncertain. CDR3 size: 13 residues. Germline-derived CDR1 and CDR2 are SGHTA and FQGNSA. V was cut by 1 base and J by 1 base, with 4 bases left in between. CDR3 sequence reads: CASSLEANTEAFF. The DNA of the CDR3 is TGTGCCAGCAGCTTAGAAGCGAACACTGAAGCTTTCTTT.

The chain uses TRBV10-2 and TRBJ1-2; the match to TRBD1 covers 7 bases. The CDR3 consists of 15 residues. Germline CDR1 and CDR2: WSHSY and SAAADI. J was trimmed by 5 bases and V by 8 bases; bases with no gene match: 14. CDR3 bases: TGCGCCAGCTCACGGCTTAGCAGGGGGGGATATGGCTACACCTTC. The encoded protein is CASSRLSRGGYGYTF.

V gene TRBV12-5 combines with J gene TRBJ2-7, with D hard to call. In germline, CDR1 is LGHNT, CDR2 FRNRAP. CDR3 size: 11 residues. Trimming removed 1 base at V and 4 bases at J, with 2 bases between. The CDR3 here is CASGLGYEQYF. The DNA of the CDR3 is TGTGCTAGTGGTTTGGGGTACGAGCAGTACTTC.

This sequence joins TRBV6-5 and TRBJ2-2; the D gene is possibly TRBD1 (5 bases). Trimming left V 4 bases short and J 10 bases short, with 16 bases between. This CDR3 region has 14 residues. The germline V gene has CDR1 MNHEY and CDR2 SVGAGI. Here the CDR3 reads CASSSQGVNAELFF. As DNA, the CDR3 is TGTGCCAGCAGTTCCCAAGGGGTGAACGCGGAGCTGTTTTTT.

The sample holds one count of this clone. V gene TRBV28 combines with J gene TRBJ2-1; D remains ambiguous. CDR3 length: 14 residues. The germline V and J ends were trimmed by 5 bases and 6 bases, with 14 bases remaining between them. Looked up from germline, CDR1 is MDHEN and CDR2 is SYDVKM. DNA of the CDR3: TGTGCCAGCAGTCATGCTCCACCCCCCAATGAGCAGTTCTTC. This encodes CASSHAPPPNEQFF.

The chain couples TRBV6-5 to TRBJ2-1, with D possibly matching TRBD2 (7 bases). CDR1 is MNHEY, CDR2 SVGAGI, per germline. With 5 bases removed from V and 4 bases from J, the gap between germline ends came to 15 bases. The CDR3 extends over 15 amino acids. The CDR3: CASSPVGGAYNEQFF. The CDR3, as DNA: TGTGCCAGCAGTCCCGTTGGGGGGGCTTACAATGAGCAGTTCTTC.

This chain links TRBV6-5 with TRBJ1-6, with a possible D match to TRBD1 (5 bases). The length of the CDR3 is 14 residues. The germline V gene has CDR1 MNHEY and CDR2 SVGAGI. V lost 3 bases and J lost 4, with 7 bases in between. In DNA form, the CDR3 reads TGTGCCAGCAGTTATGACAGTTATAATTCACCCCTCCACTTT. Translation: CASSYDSYNSPLHF.

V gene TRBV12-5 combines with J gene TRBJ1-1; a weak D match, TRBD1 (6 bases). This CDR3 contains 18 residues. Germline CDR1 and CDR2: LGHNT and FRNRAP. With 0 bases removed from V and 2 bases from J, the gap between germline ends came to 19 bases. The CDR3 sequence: CASGLVISQGRENTEAFF. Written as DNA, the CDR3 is TGTGCTAGTGGTTTGGTAATTAGCCAGGGGCGAGAAAACACTGAAGCTTTCTTT.

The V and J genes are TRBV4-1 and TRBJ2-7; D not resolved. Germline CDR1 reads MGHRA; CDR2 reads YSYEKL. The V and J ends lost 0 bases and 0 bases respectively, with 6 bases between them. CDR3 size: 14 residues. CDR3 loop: CASSQDTASYEQYF. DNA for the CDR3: TGCGCCAGCAGCCAAGATACGGCCTCCTACGAGCAGTACTTC.

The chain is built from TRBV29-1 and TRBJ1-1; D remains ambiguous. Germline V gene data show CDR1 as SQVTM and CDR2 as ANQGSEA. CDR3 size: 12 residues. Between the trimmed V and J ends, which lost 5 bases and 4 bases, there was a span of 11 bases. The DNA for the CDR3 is TGCAGCGTTCGTATGGATCGCACTGAAGCTTTCTTT. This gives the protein CSVRMDRTEAFF. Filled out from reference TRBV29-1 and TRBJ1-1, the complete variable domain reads SAVISQKPSRDICQRGTSLTIQCQVDSQVTMMFWYRQQPGQSLTLIATANQGSEATYESGFVIDKFPISRPNLTFSTLTVSNMSPEDSSIYLCSVRMDRTEAFFGQGTRLTVV.

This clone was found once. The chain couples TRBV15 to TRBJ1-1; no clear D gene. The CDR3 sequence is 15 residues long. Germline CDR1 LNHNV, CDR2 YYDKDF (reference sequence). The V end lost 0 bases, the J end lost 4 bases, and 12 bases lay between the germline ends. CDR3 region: CATSRDTGSATEAFF. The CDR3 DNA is TGTGCCACCAGCAGAGATACGGGGTCAGCCACTGAAGCTTTCTTT. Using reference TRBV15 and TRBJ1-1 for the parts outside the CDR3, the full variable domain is DAMVIQNPRYQVTQFGKPVTLSCSQTLNHNVMYWYQQKSSQAPKLLFHYYDKDFNNEADTPDNFQSRRPNTSFCFLDIRSPGLGDTAMYLCATSRDTGSATEAFFGQGTRLTVV.

For the CDR3, the DNA is TGTGCCAGCACCAGGGACAGCTTTCAGCCCCAGCATTTT. Amino acid sequence: CASTRDSFQPQHF. This chain joins TRBV6-6 and TRBJ1-5; 7 bases are shared with TRBD1. The CDR3 has 13 amino acids. Trimming cost V 7 bases and J 6 bases; bases outside gene matches: 6. Germline V CDR1 and CDR2: MNHNY, SVGAGI (reference sequence).

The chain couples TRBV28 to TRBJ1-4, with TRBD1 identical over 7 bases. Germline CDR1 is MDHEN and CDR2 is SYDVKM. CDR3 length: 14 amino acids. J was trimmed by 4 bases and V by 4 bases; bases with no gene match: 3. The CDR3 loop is CASSSGQSNEKLFF. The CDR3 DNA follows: TGTGCCAGCAGTTCGGGACAGAGTAATGAAAAACTGTTTTTT.

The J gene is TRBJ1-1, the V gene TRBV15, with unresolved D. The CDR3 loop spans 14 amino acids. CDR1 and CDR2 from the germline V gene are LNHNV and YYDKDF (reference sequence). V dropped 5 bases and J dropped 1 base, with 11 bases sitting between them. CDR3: CATSLWTANTEAFF. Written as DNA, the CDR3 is TGTGCCACCAGCTTATGGACGGCGAACACTGAAGCTTTCTTT.

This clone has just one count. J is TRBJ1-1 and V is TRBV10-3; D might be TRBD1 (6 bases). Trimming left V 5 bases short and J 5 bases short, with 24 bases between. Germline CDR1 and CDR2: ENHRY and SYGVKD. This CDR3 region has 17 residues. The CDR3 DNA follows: TGTGCCATCAGTCCCACCCTACGGACACAGGGCGATACTGAAGCTTTCTTT. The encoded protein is CAISPTLRTQGDTEAFF.

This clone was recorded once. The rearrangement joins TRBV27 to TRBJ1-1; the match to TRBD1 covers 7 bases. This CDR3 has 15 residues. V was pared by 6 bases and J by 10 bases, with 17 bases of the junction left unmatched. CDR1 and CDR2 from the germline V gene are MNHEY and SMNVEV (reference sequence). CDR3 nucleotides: TGTGCCAGCAGGACCCGACAGGGCTCTGGGGAGGGAGCTTTCTTT. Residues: CASRTRQGSGEGAFF.

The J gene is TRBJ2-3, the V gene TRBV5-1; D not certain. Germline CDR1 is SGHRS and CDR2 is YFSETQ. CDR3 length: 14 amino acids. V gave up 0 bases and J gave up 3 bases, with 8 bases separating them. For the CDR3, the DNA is TGCGCCAGCAGCTTGGACCCGAGGACAGATACGCAGTATTTT. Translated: CASSLDPRTDTQYF.

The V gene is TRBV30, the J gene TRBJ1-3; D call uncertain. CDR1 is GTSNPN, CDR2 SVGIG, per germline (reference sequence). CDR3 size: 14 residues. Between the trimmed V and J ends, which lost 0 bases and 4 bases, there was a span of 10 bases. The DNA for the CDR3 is TGTGCCTGGAGTGTATTTCTGGCCGGAAACACCATATATTTT. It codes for CAWSVFLAGNTIYF.

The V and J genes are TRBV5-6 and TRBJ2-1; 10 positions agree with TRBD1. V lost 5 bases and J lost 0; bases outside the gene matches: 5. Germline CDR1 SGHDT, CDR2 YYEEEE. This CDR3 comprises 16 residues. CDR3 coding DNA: TGTGCCAGCAGTCTGGACAGGGGGTCCTCCTACAATGAGCAGTTCTTC. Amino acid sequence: CASSLDRGSSYNEQFF. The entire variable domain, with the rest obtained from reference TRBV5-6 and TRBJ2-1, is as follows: DAGVTQSPTHLIKTRGQQVTLRCSPKSGHDTVSWYQQALGQGPQFIFQYYEEEERQRGNFPDRFSGHQFPNYSSELNVNALLLGDSALYLCASSLDRGSSYNEQFFGPGTRLTVL.